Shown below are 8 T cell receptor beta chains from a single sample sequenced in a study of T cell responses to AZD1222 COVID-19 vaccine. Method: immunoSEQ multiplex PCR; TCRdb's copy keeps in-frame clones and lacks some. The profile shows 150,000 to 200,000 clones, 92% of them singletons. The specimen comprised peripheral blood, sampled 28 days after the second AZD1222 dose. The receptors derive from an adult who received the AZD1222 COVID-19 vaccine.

For the CDR3, the DNA is TGCGCCAGCAGCAGGGCCGAAGGGGTGAACACTGAAGCTTTCTTT. Translated, it gives CASSRAEGVNTEAFF. The V and J genes are TRBV5-1 and TRBJ1-1, with TRBD1 as a possible D gene (5 bases). This CDR3 comprises 15 residues. Germline V gene lookup returns CDR1 SGHRS and CDR2 YFSETQ. V shed 4 bases and J shed 0 bases, with 13 bases lying between them.

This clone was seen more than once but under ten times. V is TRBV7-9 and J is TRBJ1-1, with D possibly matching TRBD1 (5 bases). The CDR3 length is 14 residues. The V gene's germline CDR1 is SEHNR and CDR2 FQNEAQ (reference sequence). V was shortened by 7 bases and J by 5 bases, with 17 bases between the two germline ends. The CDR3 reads CASTQLGDSTEAFF. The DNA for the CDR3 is TGTGCCAGCACCCAATTGGGGGATTCGACTGAAGCTTTCTTT.

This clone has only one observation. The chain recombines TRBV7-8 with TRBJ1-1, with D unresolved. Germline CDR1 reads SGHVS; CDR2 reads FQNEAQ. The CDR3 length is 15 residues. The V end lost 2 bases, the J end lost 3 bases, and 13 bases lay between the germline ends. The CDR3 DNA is TGTGCCAGCAGCTTAAAGAGGGCTCTCGACACTGAAGCTTTCTTT. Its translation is CASSLKRALDTEAFF. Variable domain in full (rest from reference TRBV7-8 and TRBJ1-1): GAGVSQSPRYKVAKRGQDVALRCDPISGHVSLFWYQQALGQGPEFLTYFQNEAQLDKSGLPSDRFFAERPEGSVSTLKIQRTQQEDSAVYLCASSLKRALDTEAFFGQGTRLTVV.

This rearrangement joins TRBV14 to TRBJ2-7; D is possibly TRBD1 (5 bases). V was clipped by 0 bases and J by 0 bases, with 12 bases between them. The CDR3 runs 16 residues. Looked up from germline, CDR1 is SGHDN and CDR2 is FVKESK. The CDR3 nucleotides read TGTGCCAGCAGCCAAGATGGGGCCCGAAACTCCTACGAGCAGTACTTC. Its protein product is CASSQDGARNSYEQYF.

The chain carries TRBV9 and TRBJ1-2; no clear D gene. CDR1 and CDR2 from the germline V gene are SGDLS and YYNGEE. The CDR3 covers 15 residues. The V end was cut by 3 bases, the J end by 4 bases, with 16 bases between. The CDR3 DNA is TGTGCCAGCAGCGCCCGGATAGATCTGGGCTATGGCTACACCTTC. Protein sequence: CASSARIDLGYGYTF.

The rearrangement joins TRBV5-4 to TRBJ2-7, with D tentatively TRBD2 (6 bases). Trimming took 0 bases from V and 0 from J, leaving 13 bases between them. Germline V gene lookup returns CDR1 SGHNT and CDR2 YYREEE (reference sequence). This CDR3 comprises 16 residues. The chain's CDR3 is CASSLEASATSYEQYF. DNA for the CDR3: TGTGCCAGCAGCTTGGAGGCTAGCGCGACCTCCTACGAGCAGTACTTC. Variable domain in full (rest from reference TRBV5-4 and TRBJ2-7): ETGVTQSPTHLIKTRGQQVTLRCSSQSGHNTVSWYQQALGQGPQFIFQYYREEENGRGNFPPRFSGLQFPNYSSELNVNALELDDSALYLCASSLEASATSYEQYFGPGTRLTVT.

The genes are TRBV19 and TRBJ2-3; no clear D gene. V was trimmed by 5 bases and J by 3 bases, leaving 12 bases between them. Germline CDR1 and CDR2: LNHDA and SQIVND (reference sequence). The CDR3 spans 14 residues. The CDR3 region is CASSLLGATDTQYF. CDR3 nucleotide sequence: TGTGCCAGTAGTCTCCTCGGAGCGACAGATACGCAGTATTTT.

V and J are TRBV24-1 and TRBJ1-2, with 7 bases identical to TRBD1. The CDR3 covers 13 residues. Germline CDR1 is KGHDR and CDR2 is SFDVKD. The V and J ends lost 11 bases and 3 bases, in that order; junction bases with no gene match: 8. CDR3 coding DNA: TGTGCCATCCTAACCGGGACAGACTATGGCTACACCTTC. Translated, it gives CAILTGTDYGYTF.